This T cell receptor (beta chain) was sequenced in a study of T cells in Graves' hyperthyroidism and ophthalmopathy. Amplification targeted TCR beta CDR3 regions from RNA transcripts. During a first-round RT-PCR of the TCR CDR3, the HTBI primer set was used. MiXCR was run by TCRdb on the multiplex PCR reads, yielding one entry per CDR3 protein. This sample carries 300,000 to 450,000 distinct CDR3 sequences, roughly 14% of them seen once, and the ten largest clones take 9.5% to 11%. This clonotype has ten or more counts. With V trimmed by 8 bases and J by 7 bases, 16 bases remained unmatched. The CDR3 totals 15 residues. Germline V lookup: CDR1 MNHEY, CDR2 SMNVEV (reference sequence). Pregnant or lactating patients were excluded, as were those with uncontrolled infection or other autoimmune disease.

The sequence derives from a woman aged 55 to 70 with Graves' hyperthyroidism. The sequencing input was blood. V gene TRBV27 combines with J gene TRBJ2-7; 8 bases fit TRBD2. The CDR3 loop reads CASSSPGLGSGEQYF. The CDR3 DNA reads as TGTGCCAGCTCAAGCCCGGGACTAGGGTCGGGGGAGCAGTACTTC.